This TCR beta chain was recorded in a study of cytomegalovirus exposure and HLA in healthy donors. Study information: The study placed around 80% of its approximately 380 genotyped donors in the Caucasian-associated ancestry cluster. Study-wide results and caveats: In a later analysis, TCR association rates varied by HLA locus: DRB1 most, HLA-C fewest. In a later analysis, V- and J-gene trimming of beta chains associated with a DCLRE1C missense variant, replicated independently.

Details on this clone: Its antigen is still unknown. At one end the junction does not follow the germline gene, possibly because of a read error.

In the PCR, 60 Vbeta and 13 Jbeta primers were used. The repertoire was sequenced with immunoSEQ multiplex PCR; TCRdb's copy has only in-frame clones and lacks some. The repertoire holds more than 100,000 clones, with less than 75% as singletons. The CDR3 contains 12 residues. The germline CDR1 and CDR2 sequences are MNHEY and SVGAGI. The source is a woman aged 40 to 55 in good health and CMV-seronegative. The sequencing sample was made of PBMCs. J is TRBJ2-5 and V is TRBV6-5; tentatively, D is TRBD1 (5 bases). CDR3 nucleotides: TGCGCCAGCAGTTACCATACAGGAGAGCAGTACTTC. Protein sequence: CASSYHTGEQYF.